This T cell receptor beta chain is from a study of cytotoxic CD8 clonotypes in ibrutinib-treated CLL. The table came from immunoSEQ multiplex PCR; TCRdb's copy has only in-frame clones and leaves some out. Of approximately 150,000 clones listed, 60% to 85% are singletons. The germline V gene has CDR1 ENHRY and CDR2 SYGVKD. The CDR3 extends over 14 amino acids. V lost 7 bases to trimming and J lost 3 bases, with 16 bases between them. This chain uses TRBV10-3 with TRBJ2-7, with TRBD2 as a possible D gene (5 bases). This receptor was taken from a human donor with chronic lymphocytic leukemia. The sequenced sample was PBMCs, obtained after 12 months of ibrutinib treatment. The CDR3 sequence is CAIKGRVEGYEQYF. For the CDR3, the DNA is TGTGCCATCAAGGGCCGAGTCGAGGGCTACGAGCAGTACTTC.